The 11 T cell receptor beta chains in this list originate from one sample, sequenced in a study of T cell responses to AZD1222 COVID-19 vaccine. The protocol was immunoSEQ multiplex PCR, while the TCRdb copy is restricted to in-frame clones and leaves out a portion. The table includes about 120,000 clones, around nine tenths detected once. The specimen comprised peripheral blood, sampled on day 0 of AZD1222 vaccination. These TCRs come from an adult in good health.

The CDR3 loop reads CSASRLAGGTGELFF. In DNA, the CDR3 is TGCAGTGCTAGTCGACTAGCGGGGGGGACCGGGGAGCTGTTTTTT. The rearrangement joins TRBV20-1 to TRBJ2-2; 14 bases agree with TRBD2. V gave up 3 bases and J gave up 5 bases; unmatched junction bases: 2. Per germline, CDR1 DFQATT and CDR2 SNEGSKA (reference sequence). This CDR3 is built from 15 residues.

V is TRBV19 and J is TRBJ2-7; the match to TRBD1 covers 7 bases. CDR1 and CDR2 (germline): LNHDA, SQIVND (reference sequence). The CDR3 is 14 amino acids. V lost 10 bases, J lost 2 bases, and 11 bases stayed unmatched. This chain's CDR3 is CATRQGRKTYEQYF. CDR3 bases: TGTGCCACCCGACAGGGTCGGAAGACCTACGAGCAGTACTTC.

The CDR3 region is CASSFGGQGAYEQYF. CDR3 nucleotide sequence: TGTGCCAGCAGTTTCGGGGGACAGGGAGCCTACGAGCAGTACTTC. V usage is TRBV28 and J usage is TRBJ2-7; 9 nucleotides agree with TRBD1. Germline V gene sequence: CDR1 MDHEN, CDR2 SYDVKM. V gave up 3 bases and J gave up 2 bases; unmatched junction bases: 5. The CDR3 extends over 15 amino acids.

V usage is TRBV29-1 and J usage is TRBJ2-2, with a weak D call TRBD1 (5 bases). The germline gives CDR1 SQVTM, CDR2 ANQGSEA. CDR3 length: 12 amino acids. With 7 bases removed from V and 2 bases from J, the gap between germline ends came to 8 bases. This CDR3 is CSGQTNTGELFF. CDR3 nucleotides: TGCAGCGGACAGACAAACACCGGGGAGCTGTTTTTT.

The chain recombines TRBV15 with TRBJ2-1; D is unclear. V shed 1 base and J shed 0 bases, with 10 bases lying between them. CDR3 length: 16 amino acids. The germline gives CDR1 LNHNV, CDR2 YYDKDF (reference sequence). The CDR3, as DNA: TGTGCCACCAGCAGAGTCTATATACCCTCCTACAATGAGCAGTTCTTC. It encodes CATSRVYIPSYNEQFF.

The rearrangement joins TRBV11-2 to TRBJ1-1, with D possibly being TRBD1 (6 bases). The CDR3 has 18 amino acids. The germline V and J ends were trimmed by 5 bases and 1 base, with 23 bases remaining between them. The germline V gene has CDR1 SGHAT and CDR2 FQNNGV. CDR3 coding DNA: TGTGCCAGCAGCCAAGGGGGGTGGGCAGGGTTCCGGAACACTGAAGCTTTCTTT. Translation: CASSQGGWAGFRNTEAFF.

The rearrangement joins TRBV7-8 to TRBJ2-7; D not resolved. Trimming took off 5 bases at V and 2 bases at J, with 10 bases between the two ends. This CDR3 contains 13 residues. The germline V gene encodes CDR1 SGHVS and CDR2 FQNEAQ. The CDR3 here is CASSLRPTYEQYF. The CDR3 DNA is TGTGCCAGCAGCCTGAGACCTACCTACGAGCAGTACTTC.

V gene TRBV9 combines with J gene TRBJ2-2; D gene unclear. Germline CDR1 reads SGDLS; CDR2 reads YYNGEE. CDR3 length: 11 amino acids. Trimming removed 4 bases at V and 4 bases at J, with 2 bases between. This chain's CDR3 is CASSTTGELFF. The CDR3 region has the DNA TGTGCCAGCAGCACCACCGGGGAGCTGTTTTTT.

This sequence joins TRBV5-8 and TRBJ1-5; 7 bases match TRBD1. V was clipped by 5 bases and J by 5 bases; unmatched bases: 7. The CDR3 spans 14 residues. CDR1 SGHTS and CDR2 YDEGEE come from the germline V gene. The CDR3: CASRPRTGYQPQHF. The DNA of the CDR3 is TGTGCCAGCAGGCCAAGGACAGGCTATCAGCCCCAGCATTTT.

V usage is TRBV7-9 and J usage is TRBJ1-2, with TRBD1 as a possible D gene (5 bases). Germline V CDR1 and CDR2: SEHNR, FQNEAQ (reference sequence). V lost 4 bases, J lost 8 bases, and 14 bases lay in between. The CDR3 loop spans 13 amino acids. The CDR3 reads CASSSTGNGGYTF. The CDR3 DNA sequence: TGTGCCAGCAGCTCCACAGGAAATGGAGGCTACACCTTC.

The V gene is TRBV3-1 (or the pseudogene TRBV3-2), the J gene TRBJ1-1; D is unclear. The CDR3 covers 19 residues. The V end was cut by 0 bases, the J end by 0 bases, with 20 bases between. Germline loops: CDR1 LGHDT, CDR2 YNNKEL (reference sequence). CDR3 nucleotide sequence: TGTGCCAGCAGCCAAGATGGCGTGGGCCCCGGATTCATGAACACTGAAGCTTTCTTT. Encoded protein: CASSQDGVGPGFMNTEAFF.